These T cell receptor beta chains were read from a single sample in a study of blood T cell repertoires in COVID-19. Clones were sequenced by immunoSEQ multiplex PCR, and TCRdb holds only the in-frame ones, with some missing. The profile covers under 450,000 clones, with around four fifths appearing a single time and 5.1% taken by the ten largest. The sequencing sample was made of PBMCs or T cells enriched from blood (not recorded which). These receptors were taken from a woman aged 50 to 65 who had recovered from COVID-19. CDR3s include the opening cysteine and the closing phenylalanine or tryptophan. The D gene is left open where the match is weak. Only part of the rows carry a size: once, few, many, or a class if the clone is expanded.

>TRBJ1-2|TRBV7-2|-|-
TGTGCCAGCAGCTCCAAACCGACAGCACCCCACTATGGCTACACCTTC
CASSSKPTAPHYGYTF
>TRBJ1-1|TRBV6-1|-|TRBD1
TGTGCCAGCAGTGCCGGGACAGGGTCGGTGGAGACTGAAGCTTTCTTT
CASSAGTGSVETEAFF
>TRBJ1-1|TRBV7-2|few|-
TGTGCCAGCAGCTTACGGGAGGCTGAAGCTTTCTTT
CASSLREAEAFF
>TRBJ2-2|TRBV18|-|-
TGTGCCAGCTCACCACCGAATCAGGACACCGGGGAGCTGTTTTTT
CASSPPNQDTGELFF
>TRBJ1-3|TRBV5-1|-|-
TGCGCCAGCAATACCGGATCTACAGGGATCTCTGGAAACACCATATATTTT
CASNTGSTGISGNTIYF
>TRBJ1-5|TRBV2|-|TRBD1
TGTGCCAGCAGTACTCCGGGACAGCATAGCAATCAGCCCCAGCATTTT
CASSTPGQHSNQPQHF
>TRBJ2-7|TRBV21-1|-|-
TGTGCCAGCAGCAAAGCGGGTAAGGAGCGACACGAGCAGTACTTC
CASSKAGKERHEQYF
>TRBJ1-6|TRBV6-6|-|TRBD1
TGTGCCAGCAGAAAAGGGGGACAGGGGAGGAATTCACCCCTCCACTTT
CASRKGGQGRNSPLHF
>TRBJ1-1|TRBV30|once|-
TGTGCCTGGTCTCAGTTGAACACTGAAGCTTTCTTT
CAWSQLNTEAFF
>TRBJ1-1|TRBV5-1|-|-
TGCGCCAGCAGCCCACAGGGCGAGGGGATGAACACTGAAGCTTTCTTT
CASSPQGEGMNTEAFF
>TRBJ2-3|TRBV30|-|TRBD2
TGTGCCTGGAGTAGAGAAGCGGGGTACACAGATACGCAGTATTTT
CAWSREAGYTDTQYF
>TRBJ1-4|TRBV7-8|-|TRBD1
TGTGCCAGCAGCCCCTCGGGGGACAGGAAGGAAAAACTGTTTTTT
CASSPSGDRKEKLFF
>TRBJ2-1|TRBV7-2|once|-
TGTGCCAGCAGCTTCCGGGACTCGAGCTCCTACAATGAGCAGTTCTTC
CASSFRDSSSYNEQFF
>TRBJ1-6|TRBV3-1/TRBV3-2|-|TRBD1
TGTGCCAGCAGGTACCCGGGACAGAATTCACCCCTCCACTTT
CASRYPGQNSPLHF
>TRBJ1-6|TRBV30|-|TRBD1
TGTGCCATACAGAAACCGGGACAGGGGCACTCCTATAATTCACCCCTCCACTTT
CAIQKPGQGHSYNSPLHF
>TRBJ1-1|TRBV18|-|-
TGTGCCAGCTCAAGTGCAGGTTTAAACACTGAAGCTTTCTTT
CASSSAGLNTEAFF
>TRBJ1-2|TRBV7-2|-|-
TGTGCCAGCAGCTTAGCACAGATTAACTATGGCTACACCTTC
CASSLAQINYGYTF
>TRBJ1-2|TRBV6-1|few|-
TGTGCCAGCCGATCCGCAGGGAACTATGGCTACACCTTC
CASRSAGNYGYTF
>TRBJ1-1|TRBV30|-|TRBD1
TGTGCCTGGAGTGTACAGGGGATAAACACTGAAGCTTTCTTT
CAWSVQGINTEAFF
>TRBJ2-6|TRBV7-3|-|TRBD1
TGTGCCAGCAGCACGACCGACAACAGGGGGTCTGGGGCCAACGTCCTGACTTTC
CASSTTDNRGSGANVLTF
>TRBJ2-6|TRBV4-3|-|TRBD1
TGCGCCAGCAGCCAAGACCTGCCCGGGACAGGCAACTCTGGGGCCAACGTCCTGACTTTC
CASSQDLPGTGNSGANVLTF
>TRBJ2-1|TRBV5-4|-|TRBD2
TGTGCCAGCACTGGGAGGGGAGGCAATGAGCAGTTCTTC
CASTGRGGNEQFF
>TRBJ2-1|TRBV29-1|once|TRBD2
TGCAGCGTCGCGACTAGCGGATATTACAATGAGCAGTTCTTC
CSVATSGYYNEQFF
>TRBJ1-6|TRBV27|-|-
TGTGCCAGCAGTCCCCCTCGGACGGGGAATTCACCCCTCCACTTT
CASSPPRTGNSPLHF
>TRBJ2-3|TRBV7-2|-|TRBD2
TGTGCCAGCAGCTTTTCGATTTTGCGGGGGGGACCAGATACGCAGTATTTT
CASSFSILRGGPDTQYF
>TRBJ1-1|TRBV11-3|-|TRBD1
TGTGCCAGCAGCTCCGGGACAGGGGGCACTGAAGCTTTCTTT
CASSSGTGGTEAFF
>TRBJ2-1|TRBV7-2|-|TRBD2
TGTGCCAGCAGCCCGGGACTAGCGGCAAATAATGAGCAGTTCTTC
CASSPGLAANNEQFF
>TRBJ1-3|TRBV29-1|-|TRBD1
TGCAGCGTGGGACAGTCCTCTGGAAACACCATATATTTT
CSVGQSSGNTIYF
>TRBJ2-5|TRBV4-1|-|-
TGCGCCAGCAGCTACAGGGTTATGGAGACCCAGTACTTC
CASSYRVMETQYF
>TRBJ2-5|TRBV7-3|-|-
TGTGCCAGCAGCCTTCACAGGGAGGAGACCCAGTACTTC
CASSLHREETQYF
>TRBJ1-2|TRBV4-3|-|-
TGCGCCAGCAGCCAAGACCCCTATTTAGGCTACACCTTC
CASSQDPYLGYTF
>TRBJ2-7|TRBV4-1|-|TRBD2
TGCGCCAGCAGCCAATTAGCGGGAGTGGGGGAGCAGTACTTC
CASSQLAGVGEQYF
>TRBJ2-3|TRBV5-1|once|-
TGCGCCAGCAGCCCGCCCAGCGGACTCACAGATACGCAGTATTTT
CASSPPSGLTDTQYF
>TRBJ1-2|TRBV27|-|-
TGTGCCAGCAGGCGGACAGCGGAAAGAGGTGGCTACACCTTC
CASRRTAERGGYTF
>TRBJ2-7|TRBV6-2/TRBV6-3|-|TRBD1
TGTGCCAGCAGTGGACTCGGGACAGGGGGCTTCGAGCAGTACTTC
CASSGLGTGGFEQYF
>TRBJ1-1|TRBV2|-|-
TGTGCCAGCCGGAGTGAAGGGAACACTGAAGCTTTCTTT
CASRSEGNTEAFF
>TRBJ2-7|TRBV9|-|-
TGTGCCAGCAGCGTAGAGGATAACCCGACATACGAGCAGTACTTC
CASSVEDNPTYEQYF
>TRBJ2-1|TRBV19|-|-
TGTGCCAGCCTGGATGGCGGGCCCTACAATGAGCAGTTCTTC
CASLDGGPYNEQFF
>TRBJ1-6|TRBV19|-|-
TGTGCCAGTACCCTGATCGGTAACGCCTATAATTCACCCCTCCACTTT
CASTLIGNAYNSPLHF
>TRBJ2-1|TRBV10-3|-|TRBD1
TGTGCCATCAGTGACAGGGCAGGGGGCGGAGGTGAGCAGTTCTTC
CAISDRAGGGGEQFF
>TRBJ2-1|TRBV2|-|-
TGTGCCAGCAGTGAAAGTTCAGGGAATGAGCAGTTCTTC
CASSESSGNEQFF
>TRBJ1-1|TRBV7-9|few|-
TGTGCCAGCAGACCGATAAGACCGGGGGTCGACACTGAAGCTTTCTTT
CASRPIRPGVDTEAFF
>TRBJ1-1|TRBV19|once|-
TGTGCCAGTAGTTGGGGGGGCTGGGACACTGAAGCTTTCTTT
CASSWGGWDTEAFF
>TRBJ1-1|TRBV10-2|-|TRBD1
TGCGCCAGCAGTATATCAGGGGGAACGACTGAAGCTTTCTTT
CASSISGGTTEAFF
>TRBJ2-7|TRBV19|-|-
TGTGCGAATAGTGGAGGTAATAACGAGCAGTACTTC
CANSGGNNEQYF